The 9 T cell receptor beta chains below all came from one sample that was sequenced in a study of blood T cell repertoires in COVID-19 (dated by TCRdb to the early 2020s). The library came from the immunoSEQ multiplex PCR assay. The immuneACCESS repertoire file appears here via TCRdb, limited to in-frame rearrangements. These files lack a portion of the clones; in checked studies, under half of the deficit traces to unresolved V genes, and the cause of the others is not known. A total of 410,000 or so clones appear in this sample, 75% to 90% of them only once. The biggest ten clones account for more than 1.4% of the sample. Source material: peripheral blood. The receptors here all came from a woman in her twenties or thirties with active or convalescent COVID-19.

The chain joins TRBV19 to TRBJ2-1; tentative D call: TRBD1 (6 bases). CDR3 length: 15 residues. Trimming took off 4 bases at V and 2 bases at J, with 12 bases between the two ends. Looked up from germline, CDR1 is LNHDA and CDR2 is SQIVND (reference sequence). In DNA, the CDR3 is TGTGCCAGTAGTACGTTACAGGGCGCCTACAATGAGCAGTTCTTC. This translates into CASSTLQGAYNEQFF.

The rearrangement joins TRBV3-1 (or the pseudogene TRBV3-2) to TRBJ1-3, with 8 bases lining up with TRBD1. The CDR3 has 16 amino acids. From germline, CDR1 is LGHDT and CDR2 YNNKEL (reference sequence). The trim removed 3 bases at V and 6 bases at J, leaving 10 bases unmatched. The CDR3 sequence: CASSHWTGLGVNTIYF. CDR3 nucleotides: TGTGCCAGCAGCCATTGGACAGGGCTTGGTGTAAACACCATATATTTT.

This sequence joins TRBV10-1 and TRBJ1-5; a possible D gene is TRBD1 (6 bases). CDR1 and CDR2 from the germline V gene are WNHNN and SYGVQD (reference sequence). This CDR3 region has 15 residues. V shed 0 bases and J shed 5 bases, with 11 bases lying between them. CDR3 nucleotide sequence: TGCGCCAGCAGTGAGTCATTGGCAGGGGATCAGCCCCAGCATTTT. Its protein product is CASSESLAGDQPQHF.

The gene calls are TRBV6-2 or TRBV6-3 and TRBJ2-3; TRBD1 matches at 10 bases. The germline V gene has CDR1 MNHEY and CDR2 SVGEGT. V trimming: 5 bases; J trimming: 3 bases; junction bases outside the gene matches: 5. The CDR3 totals 15 residues. The DNA for the CDR3 is TGTGCCAGCAGTCCCCGGACAGGGGGGACAGATACGCAGTATTTT. Amino acids: CASSPRTGGTDTQYF.

The rearrangement links TRBV5-5 to TRBJ2-1; TRBD2 matches at 8 bases. This CDR3 has 16 residues. The trim removed 4 bases at V and 5 bases at J, leaving 11 bases unmatched. Looked up from germline, CDR1 is SGHKS and CDR2 is YYEKEE (reference sequence). CDR3 coding DNA: TGTGCCAGCAGCCAACTCGGACTAGCAACAAACAATGAGCAGTTCTTC. The encoded protein is CASSQLGLATNNEQFF.

This chain connects TRBV30 to TRBJ2-5; TRBD1 matches 7 bases. Trimming took 1 base from V and 4 from J; bases not matched to a gene: 3. The germline CDR1 and CDR2 sequences are GTSNPN and SVGIG (reference sequence). The CDR3 contains 13 residues. The CDR3 sequence: CAWSGPGGETQYF. CDR3 nucleotides: TGTGCCTGGAGTGGCCCAGGGGGAGAGACCCAGTACTTC.

The V call is TRBV18, the J call TRBJ1-4; a possible D gene is TRBD1 (6 bases). This CDR3 is 14 amino acids long. Germline CDR1 is KGHSH and CDR2 is LQKENI. Trimming left V 6 bases short and J 6 bases short, with 14 bases between. CDR3: CASSAVGADEKLFF. CDR3 DNA sequence: TGTGCCAGCTCGGCGGTGGGGGCAGATGAAAAACTGTTTTTT.

For this clone: The same CDR3 is also encoded by other DNA sequences in this sample. V usage is TRBV18 and J usage is TRBJ1-1, with D unresolved. The CDR3 is 13 amino acids. Germline V gene lookup returns CDR1 KGHSH and CDR2 LQKENI. Trimming shortened V by 3 bases and J by 5 bases, and 10 bases separated the two germline ends. The CDR3 spells CASSPQRETEAFF. The CDR3 DNA follows: TGTGCCAGCTCACCCCAGAGGGAAACTGAAGCTTTCTTT. The full variable domain, in which reference TRBV18 and TRBJ1-1 provide the parts outside the CDR3, is NAGVMQNPRHLVRRRGQEARLRCSPMKGHSHVYWYRQLPEEGLKFMVYLQKENIIDESGMPKERFSAEFPKEGPSILRIQQVVRGDSAAYFCASSPQRETEAFFGQGTRLTVV.

This clone was seen a single time. Other DNA sequences in this sample translate to the same CDR3. The chain combines TRBV6-5 with TRBJ1-1, with a weak D call TRBD1 (5 bases). V lost 5 bases, J lost 5 bases, and 9 bases lay in between. This CDR3 region has 12 residues. CDR1 MNHEY and CDR2 SVGAGI come from the germline V gene. CDR3 sequence reads: CASSPGGTEAFF. CDR3 DNA sequence: TGTGCCAGCAGTCCGGGGGGAACTGAAGCTTTCTTT.